This record looks at one TCR beta chain sequence and its context. This sample is part of a study of blood T cell repertoires in COVID-19. As for the study in general: The analysed material was cDNA or gDNA that came from T cells, B-cell-depleted T cells, or PBMCs.

In the study's own analysis: Amplification from reference gene primers served as the basis for estimated nucleated cell counts. Libraries were prepared by immunoSEQ multiplex PCR; TCRdb keeps only in-frame clonotypes and omits some of them. Clonal size and the V and J genes are those of that table, whereas D and trimming came from the DNA. The profile shows around 53,000 clones, just under 90% of them singletons. Looked up from germline, CDR1 is SGHTA and CDR2 is FQGTGA. V was cut by 1 base and J by 9 bases, with 7 bases left in between. The CDR3 covers 12 residues. The TCR sequence derives from a man over 45 with acute or convalescent COVID-19. The sample comprised peripheral blood. This chain links TRBV7-3 with TRBJ2-1, with a possible D match to TRBD2 (5 bases). The chain's CDR3 is CASSLIEGEQFF. The CDR3 coding sequence is TGTGCCAGCAGCTTAATTGAGGGTGAGCAGTTCTTC.